One sample yielded the 10 T cell receptor beta chains listed below, sequenced in a study of cytotoxic CD8 clonotypes in ibrutinib-treated CLL. Libraries were prepared by immunoSEQ multiplex PCR; TCRdb keeps only in-frame clonotypes and omits some of them. Here the sample spans over 95,000 clones, about 50% being singletons. Sequences were derived from PBMCs, sampled after 24 months of ibrutinib treatment. Receptors were obtained from a human donor with chronic lymphocytic leukemia.

The chain uses TRBV27 and TRBJ2-1; D is unclear. Germline V lookup: CDR1 MNHEY, CDR2 SMNVEV (reference sequence). The germline V and J ends were trimmed by 5 bases and 8 bases, with 13 bases remaining between them. The CDR3 has 13 amino acids. The CDR3 sequence: CASSPKNVDEQFF. DNA of the CDR3: TGTGCCAGCAGTCCTAAGAACGTGGATGAGCAGTTCTTC.

With regard to this clone: This sample also contains other DNA sequences that code for the same CDR3. The gene calls are TRBV7-8 and TRBJ2-7, with 8 bases matching TRBD1. CDR3 size: 15 residues. V was pared by 5 bases and J by 0 bases, with 6 bases of the junction left unmatched. Germline V gives CDR1 SGHVS, CDR2 FQNEAQ. CDR3 in DNA: TGTGCCAGCAGCCCCCGACAGGGGAGCTCCTACGAGCAGTACTTC. Translation: CASSPRQGSSYEQYF.

This clone is a singleton in its sample. CDR3 loop: CASSLADMGKDGYTF. For the CDR3, the DNA is TGTGCCAGCAGTTTGGCTGACATGGGGAAAGATGGCTACACCTTC. The chain has TRBV28 and TRBJ1-2, with no clear D. This CDR3 spans 15 amino acids. V lost 3 bases and J 6 bases, leaving 17 bases between the germline ends. Germline CDR1 is MDHEN and CDR2 is SYDVKM.

The V gene is TRBV28, the J gene TRBJ2-2; D unresolved. In germline, CDR1 is MDHEN, CDR2 SYDVKM. V dropped 6 bases and J dropped 6 bases, with 8 bases sitting between them. The CDR3 extends over 12 amino acids. The CDR3 nucleotides read TGTGCCAGCAGACGGTTGGCCGGGGAGCTGTTTTTT. Encoded protein: CASRRLAGELFF.

Details on this clone: Relative to the germline gene, one junction end is altered; a read error may explain this. The chain's CDR3 is CSGELPGGENTGELFF. CDR3 nucleotides: TGCAGCGGTGAACTCCCAGGGGGAGAGAACACCGGGGAGCTGTTTTTT. The chain recombines TRBV29-1 with TRBJ2-2; 7 bases agree with TRBD1. This CDR3 spans 16 amino acids. Germline CDR1 reads SQVTM; CDR2 reads ANQGSEA.

Only a few counts were recorded for this clone. The chain uses TRBV19 and TRBJ1-5, with D hard to call. The length of the CDR3 is 14 residues. V was clipped by 1 base and J by 1 base, with 5 bases between them. CDR1 is LNHDA and CDR2 is SQIVND in the germline V gene (reference sequence). The CDR3 DNA reads as TGTGCCAGTAGTATAGGTGGGAGCAATCAGCCCCAGCATTTT. Protein: CASSIGGSNQPQHF.

This clone was counted a few times. The chain has TRBV25-1 and TRBJ1-2, with a tentative D call TRBD1 (6 bases). Trimming removed 2 bases from V and 4 bases from J, with 14 bases in between. CDR1 and CDR2 from the germline V gene are MGHDK and SYGVNS. The CDR3 is 15 residues long. In DNA form, the CDR3 reads TGTGCCAGCAGTGAAGACCCCAGGGGAGGCTATGGCTACACCTTC. It yields the protein CASSEDPRGGYGYTF.

The chain recombines TRBV28 with TRBJ1-3; no firm D call. Trimming cost V 4 bases and J 6 bases, with 10 bases left between them. Germline CDR1 MDHEN, CDR2 SYDVKM. The CDR3 extends over 13 amino acids. This CDR3 is CASSSQELNTIYF. CDR3 nucleotides: TGTGCCAGCAGTTCTCAGGAGCTAAACACCATATATTTT.

A few counts support this clone. The V and J genes are TRBV5-1 and TRBJ2-7, with D unresolved. V was cut by 1 base and J by 1 base, with 9 bases left in between. This CDR3 spans 14 amino acids. CDR1 SGHRS and CDR2 YFSETQ come from the germline V gene. The CDR3 reads CASSLSGQSYEQYF. The CDR3 bases are TGCGCCAGCAGCTTGAGTGGGCAGTCCTACGAGCAGTACTTC.

The V and J genes are TRBV6-1 and TRBJ2-3; tentatively, D is TRBD1 (6 bases). The CDR3 has 16 residues. Looked up from germline, CDR1 is MNHNS and CDR2 is SASEGT. V was clipped by 2 bases and J by 4 bases, with 16 bases between them. DNA of the CDR3: TGTGCCAGCAGTGAAAGGACAGTGGGCCTTTCAGATACGCAGTATTTT. Translating it yields CASSERTVGLSDTQYF.